The present T cell receptor beta chain was sequenced within a study of T cell therapy after organ transplantation. V lost 6 bases and J lost 2; bases outside the gene matches: 6. This CDR3 spans 15 amino acids. The germline V gene has CDR1 MNHEY and CDR2 SVGAGI. The table lists this clone with a count of one. Its antigen is unknown. Here immunoSEQ multiplex PCR was the method, and the copy in TCRdb shows in-frame clones only, minus some. The sample carries about 48,000 clones, approximately 94% recorded once. This rearrangement joins TRBV6-5 to TRBJ2-3, with TRBD2 identical over 9 bases. The sequencing used CD8+ T cells from blood, collected before autologous CMV-specific T cell therapy. This clonotype originated in a human patient who had received a solid organ transplant and had CMV disease. CDR3 residues: CASRPGLALTDTQYF. The CDR3 coding sequence is TGTGCCAGCAGGCCGGGACTAGCCCTCACAGATACGCAGTATTTT.